The 24 T cell receptor beta chains listed next were all sequenced from one sample in a study of blood T cell repertoires in COVID-19. Clones were read by immunoSEQ multiplex PCR, and TCRdb kept only the in-frame ones, dropping some. Among about 150,000 clones listed, approximately 83% were seen once. The sequencing input was peripheral blood. These TCRs come from a woman in her sixties or seventies with acute or convalescent COVID-19.

This sequence joins TRBV5-1 and TRBJ1-1; no clear D gene. Germline loops: CDR1 SGHRS, CDR2 YFSETQ. CDR3 length: 15 amino acids. Trimming cost V 0 bases and J 6 bases, with 15 bases left between them. CDR3 sequence: CASSLDLPGGAEAFF. DNA of the CDR3: TGCGCCAGCAGCTTGGATTTGCCCGGAGGCGCTGAAGCTTTCTTT.

In DNA form, the CDR3 reads TGTGCCAGACAGGGGGGCAACTATGGCTACACCTTC. It codes for CARQGGNYGYTF. This rearrangement joins TRBV2 to TRBJ1-2, with 8 bases that match TRBD1. J lost 2 bases, V lost 9 bases, and 2 bases had no gene match. The CDR3 contains 12 residues. The germline gives CDR1 SNHLY, CDR2 FYNNEI.

The rearrangement links TRBV30 to TRBJ1-2; 7 nucleotides align to TRBD1. CDR1 and CDR2 (germline): GTSNPN, SVGIG (reference sequence). The CDR3 has 12 residues. Trimming removed 3 bases from V and 8 bases from J; junction bases left unmatched: 6. The CDR3 DNA sequence: TGTGCCTGGAGCACACAGGGGTTGGGCTACACCTTC. Translating it yields CAWSTQGLGYTF.

A word on this clone: The same CDR3 also results from other DNA sequences found in this sample. The V gene is TRBV5-1, the J gene TRBJ1-4; TRBD1 matches 12 bases. V lost 5 bases, J lost 8 bases, and 4 bases stayed unmatched. Looked up from germline, CDR1 is SGHRS and CDR2 is YFSETQ. CDR3 length equals 14 residues. CDR3 sequence: CASSLGTGGEKLFF. Written as DNA, the CDR3 is TGCGCCAGCAGTCTCGGGACAGGGGGCGAAAAACTGTTTTTT.

This clone was recorded only once. The V and J genes are TRBV5-1 and TRBJ2-1; 8 positions match TRBD2. CDR1 SGHRS and CDR2 YFSETQ come from the germline V gene. V lost 3 bases and J lost 2; bases outside the gene matches: 4. The CDR3 contains 15 residues. The CDR3 region is CASSSLAGAYNEQFF. The CDR3 region has the DNA TGCGCCAGCAGCTCTCTAGCGGGCGCCTACAATGAGCAGTTCTTC. The variable domain in full, with the rest retrieved from reference TRBV5-1 and TRBJ2-1, is KAGVTQTPRYLIKTRGQQVTLSCSPISGHRSVSWYQQTPGQGLQFLFEYFSETQRNKGNFPGRFSGRQFSNSRSEMNVSTLELGDSALYLCASSSLAGAYNEQFFGPGTRLTVL.

The V gene is TRBV10-3, the J gene TRBJ1-3; D possibly corresponds to TRBD1 (5 bases). This CDR3 spans 17 amino acids. Germline V gene lookup returns CDR1 ENHRY and CDR2 SYGVKD. With 5 bases removed from V and 1 base from J, the gap between germline ends came to 18 bases. The CDR3 DNA reads TGTGCCATCAGTCCCTCCGGGGGTCTTGATTCTGGAAACACCATATATTTT. It translates to CAISPSGGLDSGNTIYF.

The chain links TRBV2 to TRBJ1-2; 7 nucleotides match TRBD1. This CDR3 comprises 14 residues. The germline V gene has CDR1 SNHLY and CDR2 FYNNEI. V lost 8 bases to trimming and J lost 5 bases; unmatched junction nucleotides: 11. CDR3 residues: CASAQGESGYGYTF. The CDR3 coding sequence is TGTGCCAGCGCCCAGGGGGAGTCTGGTTATGGCTACACCTTC.

The chain has TRBV11-3 and TRBJ2-3; 9 bases map to TRBD2. From germline, CDR1 is SGHNT and CDR2 YENEEA. This CDR3 comprises 16 residues. Losses at the gene ends were 4 bases for V and 3 bases for J; bases not matched to a gene: 8. This chain's CDR3 is CASSSRWLAGTDTQYF. The CDR3, as DNA: TGTGCCAGCAGCTCCCGGTGGCTAGCGGGGACAGATACGCAGTATTTT.

Notes on this clone: This sample also contains other DNA sequences that code for the same CDR3. The V gene is TRBV11-2, the J gene TRBJ1-2, with TRBD1 as a possible D gene (5 bases). Germline assignment: CDR1 SGHAT and CDR2 FQNNGV. Trimming cost V 0 bases and J 8 bases, with 10 bases left between them. The CDR3 has 13 residues. The CDR3 coding sequence is TGTGCCAGCAGCTTAGATCTGGGGGGAGGCTACACCTTC. It is translated as CASSLDLGGGYTF.

This chain links TRBV12-3 or TRBV12-4 with TRBJ1-2; D not resolved. The CDR3 runs to 13 residues. The V end was cut by 7 bases, the J end by 4 bases, with 13 bases between. The CDR3 here is CASTFREGYGYTF. In DNA, the CDR3 is TGTGCCAGCACCTTCCGAGAGGGCTATGGCTACACCTTC.

This clone was seen only a few times. The chain carries TRBV10-2 and TRBJ1-5; 7 nucleotides agree with TRBD1. The trim removed 3 bases at V and 7 bases at J, leaving 0 bases unmatched. The CDR3 sequence is 12 residues long. Germline V lookup: CDR1 WSHSY, CDR2 SAAADI. In DNA form, the CDR3 reads TGCGCCAGCAGTGACAGGGGGCAGCCCCAGCATTTT. Its protein product is CASSDRGQPQHF.

V is TRBV5-5 and J is TRBJ1-1; perhaps TRBD1 as D (5 bases). Germline values: CDR1 SGHKS, CDR2 YYEKEE (reference sequence). V was clipped by 4 bases and J by 0 bases, with 13 bases between them. CDR3 length equals 15 residues. CDR3 amino acids: CASSPQTAMNTEAFF. The DNA for the CDR3 is TGTGCCAGCAGCCCGCAGACAGCCATGAACACTGAAGCTTTCTTT.

The chain carries TRBV3-1 (or the pseudogene TRBV3-2) and TRBJ2-5; weak D call: TRBD1 (5 bases). The V and J ends lost 1 base and 7 bases respectively, with 16 bases between them. The germline gives CDR1 LGHDT, CDR2 YNNKEL (reference sequence). The length of the CDR3 is 15 residues. CDR3 residues: CASSQVPGRGGTQYF. Written as DNA, the CDR3 is TGTGCCAGCAGCCAAGTACCCGGTAGGGGTGGGACCCAGTACTTC.

This clone has a single count. Germline and junction disagree at one end, which may indicate a read error. This sequence joins TRBV29-1 and TRBJ2-7; 9 bases map to TRBD1. CDR1 SQVTM and CDR2 ANQGSEA come from the germline V gene. There are 15 residues in the CDR3. This CDR3 is CSVERGTTGGGLLDF. The CDR3 DNA follows: TGCAGCGTTGAGAGGGGGACAACAGGGGGCGGCCTCCTGGACTTC.

The rearrangement links TRBV20-1 to TRBJ1-6; D may be TRBD1 (6 bases). The CDR3 sequence is 11 residues long. CDR1 is DFQATT and CDR2 is SNEGSKA in the germline V gene (reference sequence). The V gene lost 6 bases and the J gene lost 14 bases, with 14 bases spanning the gap. The CDR3 is CSAKTGPSLHF. CDR3 coding DNA: TGCAGTGCAAAAACAGGGCCTTCCCTCCACTTT.

To note about this clone: The same CDR3 arises from other DNA sequences in this sample as well. The V and J genes are TRBV9 and TRBJ1-3; possible D gene TRBD1, 5 bases. Germline V lookup: CDR1 SGDLS, CDR2 YYNGEE. The CDR3 totals 15 residues. The ends were cut back, 2 bases at V and 1 base at J, with 10 bases in the middle. The CDR3 nucleotides are TGTGCCAGCAGCGTTGGGGGGACTTCTGGAAACACCATATATTTT. Encoded protein: CASSVGGTSGNTIYF. Looking up the rest from reference TRBV9 and TRBJ1-3 gives the full variable domain: DSGVTQTPKHLITATGQRVTLRCSPRSGDLSVYWYQQSLDQGLQFLIQYYNGEERAKGNILERFSAQQFPDLHSELNLSSLELGDSALYFCASSVGGTSGNTIYFGEGSWLTVV.

This chain joins TRBV18 and TRBJ1-2, with a possible D match to TRBD1 (6 bases). Germline CDR1 KGHSH, CDR2 LQKENI. The CDR3 length is 15 residues. Trimming took off 5 bases at V and 4 bases at J, with 17 bases between the two ends. CDR3 amino acids: CASSSTRQALYGYTF. DNA of the CDR3: TGTGCCAGCTCATCAACCAGACAGGCCCTCTATGGCTACACCTTC.

The chain uses TRBV10-2 and TRBJ2-3; D is possibly TRBD1 (6 bases). This CDR3 spans 15 amino acids. V lost 3 bases, J lost 2 bases, and 12 bases lay in between. Germline V gene sequence: CDR1 WSHSY, CDR2 SAAADI. In DNA, the CDR3 is TGCGCCAGCAGTGAACGGCAGGGGCTCACAGATACGCAGTATTTT. It yields the protein CASSERQGLTDTQYF.

In its sample, this clone was seen once. The chain carries TRBV6-6 and TRBJ1-5; 9 bases map to TRBD1. The CDR3 spans 16 residues. CDR1 is MNHNY, CDR2 SVGAGI, per germline (reference sequence). Germline trimming cut 5 bases from V and 2 bases from J; bases unmatched to any gene: 7. In DNA form, the CDR3 reads TGTGCCAGCAGTCCCCAGGACAGGGGAGGCAATCAGCCCCAGCATTTT. Encoded protein: CASSPQDRGGNQPQHF.

The chain has TRBV7-9 and TRBJ1-6, with 7 nucleotides matching TRBD1. The germline V gene encodes CDR1 SEHNR and CDR2 FQNEAQ (reference sequence). V lost 5 bases, J lost 15 bases, and 13 bases stayed unmatched. The CDR3 is 14 residues long. The CDR3 DNA reads as TGTGCCAGCAGCCGCGGACAGGCCGTGGGCCGCCTCCACTTT. Protein sequence: CASSRGQAVGRLHF.

V and J are TRBV5-1 and TRBJ2-5; D might be TRBD2 (5 bases). The length of the CDR3 is 14 residues. V was trimmed by 1 base and J by 4 bases, leaving 11 bases between them. Germline CDR1 reads SGHRS; CDR2 reads YFSETQ. DNA for the CDR3: TGCGCCAGCAGCTTGACTCCTGGGAGAGAGACCCAGTACTTC. It specifies CASSLTPGRETQYF.

The chain joins TRBV6-5 to TRBJ1-6; D is uncertain. There are 13 residues in the CDR3. In germline, CDR1 is MNHEY, CDR2 SVGAGI. Trimming cost V 5 bases and J 3 bases, with 5 bases left between them. This CDR3 is CASSPFYNSPLHF. The DNA of the CDR3 is TGTGCCAGCAGTCCCTTCTATAATTCACCCCTCCACTTT.

In its sample, this clone was seen once. J is TRBJ2-1 and V is TRBV6-6, with TRBD1 matching over 11 bases. Germline V lookup: CDR1 MNHNY, CDR2 SVGAGI (reference sequence). The CDR3 consists of 14 residues. The V gene end was trimmed by 7 bases and the J gene end by 4 bases; junction bases not matched to a gene: 3. CDR3 DNA sequence: TGTGCCAGCACTAGGGACAGGGGGTACAATGAGCAGTTCTTC. Amino acid sequence: CASTRDRGYNEQFF.

The V and J genes are TRBV10-3 and TRBJ1-6, with D perhaps TRBD1 (5 bases). V was pared by 0 bases and J by 7 bases, with 10 bases between. The length of the CDR3 is 15 residues. The germline CDR1 and CDR2 sequences are ENHRY and SYGVKD. Written as DNA, the CDR3 is TGTGCCATCAGTGAGTCAGCGGGGGGGAATTCACCCCTCCACTTT. Translation: CAISESAGGNSPLHF.